Listed here is a single TCR beta chain. Its antigen remains unknown. This sample also contains other DNA sequences that code for the same CDR3. The sample belongs to a study of shared clonotypes between healthy human individuals. About the study: Three CD4 naive, three CD4 memory, two CD8 naive and one CD8 memory plate were used per donor.

Genomic DNA (from each subset) was split evenly across several immunoSEQ plates. Method: immunoSEQ multiplex PCR; TCRdb's copy keeps in-frame clones and lacks some. The table shows about 2 million clones, with just under 95% occurring only once. Trimming pared 4 bases from V and 0 bases from J, leaving 7 bases between. Germline CDR1 WSHSY, CDR2 SAAADI. This CDR3 is 13 amino acids long. General study points: Shared clonotypes across all four donors exceeded non-shared ones in generation probability.

Positive CCR7 selection of CD45RO-negative cells yielded the naive CD8 cells, and terminally differentiated effector memory CD45RA+ cells were excluded. This TCR was sampled from a man between 18 and 29 years old in good health. The chain recombines TRBV10-2 with TRBJ2-7; D not resolved. The sequenced sample was naive CD8+ T cells sorted from blood. CDR3 coding DNA: TGCGCCAGCAGTGTGGGTAGCTCCTACGAGCAGTACTTC. It encodes CASSVGSSYEQYF.